Presented here are 14 T cell receptor beta chains from one specimen sequenced in a study of spatial heterogeneity in lung cancer. The time point was: blood at routine non-recurrence follow-up after resection. A single record per CDR3 protein comes from TCRdb applying MiXCR to the 5' RACE reads. The sample has 60,000 to 85,000 distinct CDR3 sequences, 8% to 9% seen once. Here the sequenced sample was PBMCs, taken at follow-up. These receptors were taken from a female donor with early-stage non-small cell lung cancer.

This clonotype was counted many times. The rearrangement uses TRBV6-4 and TRBJ2-2; D is perhaps TRBD2 (6 bases). The CDR3 is 14 amino acids. V shed 8 bases and J shed 9 bases, with 19 bases lying between them. CDR1 is MRHNA, CDR2 SNTAGT, per germline. CDR3 in DNA: TGTGCCAGCTCGGGGGTGGCAAATCTGAGGGAGCTGTTTTTT. It encodes CASSGVANLRELFF.

This clonotype was observed many times. V is TRBV5-1 and J is TRBJ1-6; D uncertain. V dropped 0 bases and J dropped 10 bases, with 11 bases sitting between them. CDR3 length equals 14 residues. From germline, CDR1 is SGHRS and CDR2 YFSETQ. CDR3 nucleotides: TGCGCCAGCAGCTTGGGGCAGCTAAGGTCACCCCTCCACTTT. Translating it yields CASSLGQLRSPLHF.

J is TRBJ1-2 and V is TRBV5-4; D is undetermined. The CDR3 has 13 residues. Looked up from germline, CDR1 is SGHNT and CDR2 is YYREEE (reference sequence). The V gene lost 4 bases and the J gene lost 6 bases, with 13 bases spanning the gap. CDR3 bases: TGTGCCAGCAGCCCCGGCCCGACGAATGGCTACACCTTC. It yields the protein CASSPGPTNGYTF.

In DNA form, the CDR3 reads TGTGCCAGCAGCCTATCAGGGGGTAGCACTGAAGCTTTCTTT. It encodes CASSLSGGSTEAFF. The chain has TRBV7-2 and TRBJ1-1; 7 nucleotides align to TRBD1. Germline CDR1 reads SGHTA; CDR2 reads FQGNSA. The J segment lost 4 bases and the V segment lost 5 bases, leaving 7 bases of the junction unmatched. The CDR3 spans 14 residues.

This clonotype was seen many times. V is TRBV5-1 and J is TRBJ2-1, with TRBD2 identical over 7 bases. V lost 4 bases and J lost 9; bases outside the gene matches: 10. This CDR3 comprises 14 residues. Germline CDR1 reads SGHRS; CDR2 reads YFSETQ. The DNA of the CDR3 is TGCGCCAGCAGCATCCAGACTAGCCCTGGTGAGCAGTTCTTC. As protein: CASSIQTSPGEQFF.

This clonotype was seen at least ten times. V usage is TRBV20-1 and J usage is TRBJ2-3, with 11 positions matching TRBD2. This CDR3 has 17 amino acids. J lost 3 bases, V lost 1 base, and 9 bases had no gene match. Germline assignment: CDR1 DFQATT and CDR2 SNEGSKA (reference sequence). CDR3 coding DNA: TGCAGTGCTAGAGGAGGTAGCGGGAGGGCCCTGACAGATACGCAGTATTTT. The encoded protein is CSARGGSGRALTDTQYF.

As to this clonotype: One end of the junction does not line up with germline, which may come from a read error. CDR3: CVSSVSGGPGELFF. Written as DNA, the CDR3 is TGTGTCAGCTCTGTTAGCGGGGGCCCCGGGGAGCTGTTTTTT. This rearrangement joins TRBV7-3 to TRBJ2-2, with 9 bases fitting TRBD2. Germline CDR1 reads SGHTA; CDR2 reads FQGTGA. The CDR3 covers 14 residues.

There are a few counts of this clonotype. V and J are TRBV29-1 and TRBJ1-1, with a possible D match to TRBD1 (5 bases). V was shortened by 5 bases and J by 4 bases, with 11 bases between the two germline ends. The CDR3 is 12 residues long. Germline assignment: CDR1 SQVTM and CDR2 ANQGSEA. CDR3 bases: TGCAGCGTTCGGGGCGTCGCCACTGAAGCTTTCTTT. This codes for CSVRGVATEAFF.

Many counts were recorded for this clonotype. The chain joins TRBV15 to TRBJ2-2; no clear D. This CDR3 has 17 amino acids. Germline V gives CDR1 LNHNV, CDR2 YYDKDF (reference sequence). V was trimmed by 0 bases and J by 1 base, leaving 12 bases between them. In DNA form, the CDR3 reads TGTGCCACCAGCAGAGATTACGAGACGCTGAACACCGGGGAGCTGTTTTTT. This encodes CATSRDYETLNTGELFF.

In this sample, this clonotype turned up a few times. Germline and junction disagree at one end, which may indicate a read error. The CDR3 coding sequence is TGTGCCAGCAGTTTAAGCGATTCATCCCTCCACTTT. This gives the protein CASSLSDSSLHF. The chain links TRBV12-3 or TRBV12-4 to TRBJ1-6; D remains unclear. This CDR3 region has 12 residues.

CDR3 protein: CASSPRLESYEQYF. As DNA, the CDR3 is TGTGCCAGCAGCCCCCGACTTGAATCCTACGAGCAGTACTTC. The J gene is TRBJ2-7, the V gene TRBV3-1; no clear D. The CDR3 runs to 14 residues. V lost 4 bases, J lost 1 base, and 11 bases lay in between. Per germline, CDR1 LGHDT and CDR2 YNNKEL (reference sequence).

This clonotype was counted between two and nine times. The chain couples TRBV5-6 to TRBJ1-2; D is possibly TRBD1 (5 bases). V was trimmed by 4 bases and J by 4 bases, leaving 17 bases between them. There are 15 residues in the CDR3. CDR1 SGHDT and CDR2 YYEEEE come from the germline V gene. The CDR3: CASSPVSEGSYGYTF. The CDR3 DNA sequence: TGTGCCAGCAGCCCGGTCTCTGAGGGGTCCTATGGCTACACCTTC. The full variable domain, with the rest looked up from reference TRBV5-6 and TRBJ1-2, is DAGVTQSPTHLIKTRGQQVTLRCSPKSGHDTVSWYQQALGQGPQFIFQYYEEEERQRGNFPDRFSGHQFPNYSSELNVNALLLGDSALYLCASSPVSEGSYGYTFGSGTRLTVV.

This clonotype appeared many times. The rearrangement joins TRBV14 to TRBJ2-2, with 7 nucleotides matching TRBD2. Germline CDR1 is SGHDN and CDR2 is FVKESK. The CDR3 is 16 residues long. V lost 2 bases and J lost 0; bases outside the gene matches: 3. DNA of the CDR3: TGTGCCAGCAGCCAACCACGGGGGGCGAACACCGGGGAGCTGTTTTTT. This codes for CASSQPRGANTGELFF.

The sample holds many counts of this clonotype. This chain links TRBV6-2 or TRBV6-3 with TRBJ2-7; TRBD2 matches 11 bases. Germline CDR1 MNHEY, CDR2 SVGEGT. The CDR3 is made up of 15 amino acids. J was trimmed by 4 bases and V by 7 bases; bases with no gene match: 9. CDR3 DNA: TGTGCCAGCACCAAAATTACTAGCGGGAGTTACGAGCAGTACTTC. This sequence encodes CASTKITSGSYEQYF.